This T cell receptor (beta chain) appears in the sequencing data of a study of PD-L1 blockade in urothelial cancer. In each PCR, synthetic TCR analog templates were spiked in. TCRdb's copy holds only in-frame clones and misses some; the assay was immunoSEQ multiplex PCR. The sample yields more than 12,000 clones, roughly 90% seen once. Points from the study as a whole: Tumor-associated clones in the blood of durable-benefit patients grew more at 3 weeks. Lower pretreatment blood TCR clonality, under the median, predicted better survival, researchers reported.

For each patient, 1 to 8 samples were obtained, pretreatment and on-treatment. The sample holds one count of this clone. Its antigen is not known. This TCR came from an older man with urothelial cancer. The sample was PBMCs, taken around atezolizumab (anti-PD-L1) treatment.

The CDR3 sequence is CALRGTGVTGELFF. In DNA, the CDR3 is TGTGCCTTGAGGGGGACAGGGGTGACCGGGGAGCTGTTTTTT. The rearrangement joins TRBV30 to TRBJ2-2, with 10 bases that match TRBD1. With V trimmed by 7 bases and J by 5 bases, 7 bases remained unmatched. The CDR3 spans 14 residues. The germline V gene encodes CDR1 GTSNPN and CDR2 SVGIG (reference sequence).